These T cell receptor beta chains were read from a single sample in a study of spatial heterogeneity in lung cancer. TCRdb redid the calling of the 5' RACE reads with MiXCR, one entry per CDR3 protein. The sample lists tens of thousands of distinct CDR3 sequences; roughly an eighth were seen once. The sample consisted of PBMCs, taken at surgery. Receptor source: a male donor with early-stage non-small cell lung cancer. The CDR3 runs from the conserved cysteine through the conserved F or W. Each record gives: V gene, CDR3 length, clone size, J gene, D gene, CDR3 protein, CDR3 DNA. The D gene is left open where the match is weak. Clone size is not always given. Where it is, it says once, few, many or a class for expanded clones.

TRBV2,14,.,TRBJ1-2,.,CASSSGTHNYGYTF,TGTGCCAGCAGTTCCGGGACACATAACTATGGCTACACCTTC
TRBV12-3/TRBV12-4,13,many,TRBJ1-1,.,CASSFERGTEAFF,TGTGCCAGCAGTTTTGAAAGGGGAACTGAAGCTTTCTTT
TRBV5-1,14,.,TRBJ2-7,.,CASSLGGPTPEQYF,TGCGCCAGCAGCTTGGGGGGTCCAACTCCCGAGCAGTACTTC
TRBV27,16,many,TRBJ1-1,TRBD1,CASSRGQGKIGTEAFF,TGTGCCAGCAGCCGTGGACAGGGAAAAATCGGGACCGAAGCTTTCTTT
TRBV12-3/TRBV12-4,16,.,TRBJ2-7,TRBD1,CASSLAPGQGSNEQYF,TGTGCCAGCAGTTTAGCACCGGGACAGGGTAGCAACGAGCAGTACTTC
TRBV29-1,15,few,TRBJ2-1,.,CSAAIQGRSYNEQFF,TGCAGCGCCGCAATTCAGGGACGCTCCTACAATGAGCAGTTCTTC
TRBV10-3,15,.,TRBJ2-7,.,CAISGNPTGTYEQYF,TGTGCCATCAGTGGGAACCCGACAGGCACCTACGAGCAGTACTTC
TRBV12-3/TRBV12-4,15,few,TRBJ2-1,TRBD2,CASSITSGSYNEQFF,TGTGCCAGCAGTATAACTAGCGGCTCCTACAATGAGCAGTTCTTC
TRBV6-1,14,.,TRBJ2-1,.,CASSKGIGYNEQFF,TGTGCCAGCTCCAAGGGTATCGGATACAATGAGCAGTTCTTC
TRBV29-1,15,.,TRBJ2-3,TRBD2,CSVATSGSDTDTQYF,TGCAGCGTTGCGACTAGCGGGAGCGACACAGATACGCAGTATTTT